These 14 T cell receptor beta chains were all obtained from the same sample, sequenced in a study of T cell repertoires in cytomegalovirus infection (dated by TCRdb to about 2019). The reads were generated on an Illumina HiSeq 1500. The public reads were reprocessed in TCRdb via fastp at Q25 and MiXCR, keeping in-frame beta chains. Under each unique CDR3 protein, matching rows form one entry showing the most common genes and DNA. The sample yields over 450,000 distinct CDR3 sequences; about 11% were counted once. The leading ten clones occupy roughly 10% of the sample. Sequenced material: PBMCs. These TCRs come from a human donor in good health (CMV status not recorded). Some clones in this sample may be carry-over from other donors' samples.

J is TRBJ1-5 and V is TRBV5-6, with TRBD1 matching over 10 bases. The germline V gene encodes CDR1 SGHDT and CDR2 YYEEEE. V gave up 3 bases and J gave up 13 bases; unmatched junction bases: 4. The CDR3 contains 12 residues. This CDR3 is CASSWGQGHQHF. CDR3 DNA: TGTGCCAGCAGCTGGGGACAGGGGCATCAGCATTTT. The full variable domain, in which reference TRBV5-6 and TRBJ1-5 provide the parts outside the CDR3, is DAGVTQSPTHLIKTRGQQVTLRCSPKSGHDTVSWYQQALGQGPQFIFQYYEEEERQRGNFPDRFSGHQFPNYSSELNVNALLLGDSALYLCASSWGQGHQHFGDGTRLSIL.

This clonotype came up many times. The chain uses TRBV7-9 and TRBJ1-1; the D is unclear. The CDR3 loop spans 14 amino acids. The germline V and J ends were trimmed by 1 base and 5 bases, with 11 bases remaining between them. CDR1 SEHNR and CDR2 FQNEAQ come from the germline V gene (reference sequence). This CDR3 is CASSLEGRRTEAFF. In nucleotides, the CDR3 is TGTGCCAGCAGCTTAGAAGGGAGGAGGACTGAAGCTTTCTTT. The whole variable domain, filled in from reference TRBV7-9 and TRBJ1-1, reads DTGVSQNPRHKITKRGQNVTFRCDPISEHNRLYWYRQTLGQGPEFLTYFQNEAQLEKSRLLSDRFSAERPKGSFSTLEIQRTEQGDSAMYLCASSLEGRRTEAFFGQGTRLTVV.

This chain uses TRBV19 with TRBJ2-2; 8 nucleotides align to TRBD2. Germline assignment: CDR1 LNHDA and CDR2 SQIVND (reference sequence). This CDR3 is built from 17 residues. J was trimmed by 7 bases and V by 1 base; bases with no gene match: 11. CDR3 residues: CASSIGSGSSLGGELFF. CDR3 nucleotide sequence: TGTGCCAGTAGTATAGGCAGCGGGAGCAGCTTAGGCGGGGAGCTGTTTTTT.

This clonotype was seen repeatedly, ten times or more. V gene TRBV6-6 combines with J gene TRBJ2-7; perhaps TRBD2 as D (5 bases). CDR1 is MNHNY and CDR2 is SVGAGI in the germline V gene (reference sequence). The V gene lost 2 bases and the J gene lost 0 bases, with 14 bases spanning the gap. The CDR3 length is 16 residues. Here the CDR3 reads CASSYLPGSPSYEQYF. CDR3 sequence (DNA): TGTGCCAGCAGTTACCTACCGGGATCTCCCTCCTACGAGCAGTACTTC.

This clonotype was detected many times. The chain links TRBV28 to TRBJ2-2, with D maybe TRBD2 (6 bases). CDR1 and CDR2 (germline): MDHEN, SYDVKM. The ends were cut back, 2 bases at V and 1 base at J, with 20 bases in the middle. The CDR3 has 19 amino acids. This CDR3 is CASSLGGWRREQNTGELFF. In nucleotides, the CDR3 is TGTGCCAGCAGTTTAGGAGGGTGGCGTCGGGAGCAGAACACCGGGGAGCTGTTTTTT.

Turning to this clonotype: Since a much larger clone is just one base distant, this may be a read error. The chain links TRBV20-1 to TRBJ1-6; D is possibly TRBD1 (5 bases). Trimming took 5 bases from V and 7 from J, leaving 15 bases between them. From germline, CDR1 is DFQATT and CDR2 SNEGSKA (reference sequence). The CDR3 is 14 amino acids. CDR3 sequence reads: CSAYWDGGNSPLHF. In DNA, the CDR3 is TGCAGTGCTTATTGGGACGGCGGGAATTCACCCCTCCACTTT.

There are many counts of this clonotype. The CDR3 region is CASSPTTGGYEQYF. CDR3 in DNA: TGTGCCAGCAGCCCCACGACAGGGGGCTACGAGCAGTACTTC. This rearrangement joins TRBV7-2 to TRBJ2-7; 9 bases match TRBD1. V shed 5 bases, J shed 3 bases, and the junction held 5 bases outside the gene matches. Germline lookup yields CDR1 SGHTA and CDR2 FQGNSA. The CDR3 length is 14 residues.

The chain has TRBV6-2 or TRBV6-3 and TRBJ2-5; no reliable D call. Trimming removed 8 bases from V and 14 bases from J, with 21 bases in between. Per germline, CDR1 MNHEY and CDR2 SVGEGT. This CDR3 is built from 12 residues. For the CDR3, the DNA is TGTGCCAGCGCCCACAACGTCCGTGGGGTATACTTC. Protein product: CASAHNVRGVYF.

This clonotype has just a few counts. The chain links TRBV7-9 to TRBJ2-2; TRBD1 is a possible D gene (6 bases). The CDR3 extends over 15 amino acids. Per the germline V gene, CDR1 is SEHNR and CDR2 is FQNEAQ (reference sequence). The V end was cut by 5 bases, the J end by 4 bases, with 14 bases between. The DNA of the CDR3 is TGTGCCAGCAGCCTCCGGGGACAAGCCACCGGGGAGCTGTTTTTT. It encodes CASSLRGQATGELFF.

The rearrangement joins TRBV20-1 to TRBJ2-5, with no clear D. The germline V gene has CDR1 DFQATT and CDR2 SNEGSKA (reference sequence). The CDR3 covers 16 residues. Trimming cost V 1 base and J 5 bases, with 20 bases left between them. CDR3 protein: CSARGVRWGSSETQYF. DNA for the CDR3: TGCAGTGCTAGAGGCGTTAGATGGGGATCTTCGGAGACCCAGTACTTC.

V and J are TRBV2 and TRBJ1-5; D ambiguous. V was pared by 2 bases and J by 0 bases, with 8 bases between. Germline V gene sequence: CDR1 SNHLY, CDR2 FYNNEI. The CDR3 covers 15 residues. The CDR3 loop reads CASSERPASNQPQHF. CDR3 nucleotide sequence: TGTGCCAGCAGTGAAAGGCCAGCTAGCAATCAGCCCCAGCATTTT.

This clonotype was seen just once. The rearrangement joins TRBV15 to TRBJ2-5, with D possibly being TRBD1 (5 bases). Trimming left V 2 bases short and J 5 bases short, with 12 bases between. This CDR3 has 14 residues. Per germline, CDR1 LNHNV and CDR2 YYDKDF (reference sequence). The CDR3 spells CATSRQGRAETQYF. CDR3 DNA sequence: TGTGCCACCAGCAGACAGGGAAGGGCGGAGACCCAGTACTTC.

Comments on this clonotype: A single base separates this from a much larger clone, so it may be a read error. The chain recombines TRBV5-8 with TRBJ1-1, with D possibly being TRBD1 (6 bases). V lost 6 bases to trimming and J lost 1 base, with 19 bases between them. The CDR3 runs 16 residues. Per the germline V gene, CDR1 is SGHTS and CDR2 is YDEGEE. The DNA of the CDR3 is TGTGCCAGCATCATCAGGGCAGGGGTCTCGAACACTGAAGCTTTCTTT. This sequence encodes CASIIRAGVSNTEAFF.

This clonotype has a count of ten or more. The chain combines TRBV7-3 with TRBJ2-1; D is possibly TRBD2 (5 bases). The CDR3 has 15 residues. V was shortened by 4 bases and J by 2 bases, with 12 bases between the two germline ends. CDR1 is SGHTA and CDR2 is FQGTGA in the germline V gene. The CDR3 sequence: CASSSGSGAYNEQFF. CDR3 coding DNA: TGTGCCAGCAGCTCCGGATCCGGGGCCTACAATGAGCAGTTCTTC.